This T cell receptor (beta chain) emerged from a study of shared clonotypes between healthy human individuals. This clone showed up just a few times. Its antigen is still unknown. Study-level results: Clonotype sharing across donors was expected to vary with sequencing depth.

The germline V gene has CDR1 MNHEY and CDR2 SVGAGI. This CDR3 is built from 13 residues. V was pared by 4 bases and J by 7 bases, with 13 bases between. In the CD4+ fraction, cells were divided into CD45RA+ naive and CD45RA-negative memory subsets. Profiling relied on immunoSEQ multiplex PCR, and the TCRdb table lists in-frame clones only, not all of them. The repertoire has some 1,100,000 clones, about 80% of them found once; the top ten carry approximately 0.5%. The sample was memory CD4+ T cells from PBMCs. Subset specified: CD45RA-negative fraction. V gene TRBV6-5 combines with J gene TRBJ1-2; D gene ambiguous. This TCR derives from a man in his late teens or twenties in good health. Some clones in this sample may be carry-over from other donors' samples. The CDR3 bases are TGTGCCAGCAGTTCCCCCGTGGGAGGTGGCTACACCTTC. Its translation: CASSSPVGGGYTF.